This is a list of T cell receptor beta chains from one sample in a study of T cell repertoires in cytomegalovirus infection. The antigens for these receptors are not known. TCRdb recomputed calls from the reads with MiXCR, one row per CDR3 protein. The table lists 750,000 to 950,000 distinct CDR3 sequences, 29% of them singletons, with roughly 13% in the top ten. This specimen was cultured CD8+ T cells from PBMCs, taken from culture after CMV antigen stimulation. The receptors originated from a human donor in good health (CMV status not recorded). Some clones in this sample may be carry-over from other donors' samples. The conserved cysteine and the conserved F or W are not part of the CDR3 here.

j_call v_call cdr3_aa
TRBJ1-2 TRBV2 ASRGGFYGYT
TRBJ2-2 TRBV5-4 ASSITLGNTGELF
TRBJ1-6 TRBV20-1 SARDIARGSSYNSPLH
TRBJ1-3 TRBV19 ASTLDGNSGNTIY
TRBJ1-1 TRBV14 ASGQLTVENTEAF
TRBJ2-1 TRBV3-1 ASSQETGVHSYNEQF
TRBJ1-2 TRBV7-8 ASSLRLQGALNYGYT
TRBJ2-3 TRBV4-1 ASSQVSPSTDTQY
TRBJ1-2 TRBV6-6 ASSPHPFAGGGNYGYT
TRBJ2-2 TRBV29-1 SVVGAGELF
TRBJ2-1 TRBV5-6 ASSSDRGGDPINHNEQF
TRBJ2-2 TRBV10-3 AIPRGLTGELF
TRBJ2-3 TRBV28 ASGIPPDTQY
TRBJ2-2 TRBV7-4 ASSPAGGPNTGELF
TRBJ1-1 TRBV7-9 ASRPDRTNTEAF
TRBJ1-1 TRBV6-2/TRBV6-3 ASSYFEAEAF
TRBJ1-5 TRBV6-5 ASSSTTGLGQPQH
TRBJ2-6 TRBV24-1 ATGDLIYRGDSSGANVLT
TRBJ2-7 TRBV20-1 SAWDVPYEQY
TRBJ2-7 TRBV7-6 ASSQQGYTYEQY